The following is a TCR beta chain sequence with its context. Its antigen is unidentified. This sample was taken from a study of TIL therapy for anti-PD-1-resistant metastatic lung cancer. Findings and limits, study-wide: Compared with baseline intratumoral T cells, expanded TIL cultures were more clonal and less diverse (approximately 6% vs 31%).

There are 12 residues in the CDR3. Trimming took off 3 bases at V and 4 bases at J, with 7 bases between the two ends. Germline CDR1 reads SGHVS; CDR2 reads FQNEAQ. The immunoSEQ assay was v3. The assay was immunoSEQ multiplex PCR, and TCRdb's table has in-frame clones only and misses some. Among about 26,000 clones listed, roughly 63% were seen once. Time point noted: pre-treatment sample, taken before nivolumab and TIL therapy. The tumor samples were excised metastases, mostly pleural nodules or supraclavicular lymph nodes. Patients were adults with stage 4 NSCLC. This rearrangement joins TRBV7-8 to TRBJ2-7; no firm D call. Sequencing was performed on tumor tissue, taken at baseline. This TCR came from a woman aged 25-80 years with non-small cell lung cancer. For the CDR3, the DNA is TGTGCCAGCAGCTTCGGGTTGTACGAGCAGTACTTC. This gives the protein CASSFGLYEQYF.